This TCR beta chain was sequenced in a study of technical replicates of blood from a few donors. The CDR3 extends over 15 amino acids. V was clipped by 5 bases and J by 0 bases, with 11 bases between them. Germline values: CDR1 SEHNR, CDR2 FQNEAQ (reference sequence). Measured with immunoSEQ multiplex PCR; TCRdb has only the in-frame clones, and not every one. The repertoire holds about 73,000 clones, with 85% to 95% as singletons. Sequencing used T cells isolated from PBMCs. The chain carries TRBV7-9 and TRBJ2-1; D perhaps matches TRBD1 (6 bases). The source is a human donor in good health. The DNA of the CDR3 is TGTGCCAGCAGCCTCCGGGACAACTCCTACAATGAGCAGTTCTTC. Its protein product is CASSLRDNSYNEQFF.